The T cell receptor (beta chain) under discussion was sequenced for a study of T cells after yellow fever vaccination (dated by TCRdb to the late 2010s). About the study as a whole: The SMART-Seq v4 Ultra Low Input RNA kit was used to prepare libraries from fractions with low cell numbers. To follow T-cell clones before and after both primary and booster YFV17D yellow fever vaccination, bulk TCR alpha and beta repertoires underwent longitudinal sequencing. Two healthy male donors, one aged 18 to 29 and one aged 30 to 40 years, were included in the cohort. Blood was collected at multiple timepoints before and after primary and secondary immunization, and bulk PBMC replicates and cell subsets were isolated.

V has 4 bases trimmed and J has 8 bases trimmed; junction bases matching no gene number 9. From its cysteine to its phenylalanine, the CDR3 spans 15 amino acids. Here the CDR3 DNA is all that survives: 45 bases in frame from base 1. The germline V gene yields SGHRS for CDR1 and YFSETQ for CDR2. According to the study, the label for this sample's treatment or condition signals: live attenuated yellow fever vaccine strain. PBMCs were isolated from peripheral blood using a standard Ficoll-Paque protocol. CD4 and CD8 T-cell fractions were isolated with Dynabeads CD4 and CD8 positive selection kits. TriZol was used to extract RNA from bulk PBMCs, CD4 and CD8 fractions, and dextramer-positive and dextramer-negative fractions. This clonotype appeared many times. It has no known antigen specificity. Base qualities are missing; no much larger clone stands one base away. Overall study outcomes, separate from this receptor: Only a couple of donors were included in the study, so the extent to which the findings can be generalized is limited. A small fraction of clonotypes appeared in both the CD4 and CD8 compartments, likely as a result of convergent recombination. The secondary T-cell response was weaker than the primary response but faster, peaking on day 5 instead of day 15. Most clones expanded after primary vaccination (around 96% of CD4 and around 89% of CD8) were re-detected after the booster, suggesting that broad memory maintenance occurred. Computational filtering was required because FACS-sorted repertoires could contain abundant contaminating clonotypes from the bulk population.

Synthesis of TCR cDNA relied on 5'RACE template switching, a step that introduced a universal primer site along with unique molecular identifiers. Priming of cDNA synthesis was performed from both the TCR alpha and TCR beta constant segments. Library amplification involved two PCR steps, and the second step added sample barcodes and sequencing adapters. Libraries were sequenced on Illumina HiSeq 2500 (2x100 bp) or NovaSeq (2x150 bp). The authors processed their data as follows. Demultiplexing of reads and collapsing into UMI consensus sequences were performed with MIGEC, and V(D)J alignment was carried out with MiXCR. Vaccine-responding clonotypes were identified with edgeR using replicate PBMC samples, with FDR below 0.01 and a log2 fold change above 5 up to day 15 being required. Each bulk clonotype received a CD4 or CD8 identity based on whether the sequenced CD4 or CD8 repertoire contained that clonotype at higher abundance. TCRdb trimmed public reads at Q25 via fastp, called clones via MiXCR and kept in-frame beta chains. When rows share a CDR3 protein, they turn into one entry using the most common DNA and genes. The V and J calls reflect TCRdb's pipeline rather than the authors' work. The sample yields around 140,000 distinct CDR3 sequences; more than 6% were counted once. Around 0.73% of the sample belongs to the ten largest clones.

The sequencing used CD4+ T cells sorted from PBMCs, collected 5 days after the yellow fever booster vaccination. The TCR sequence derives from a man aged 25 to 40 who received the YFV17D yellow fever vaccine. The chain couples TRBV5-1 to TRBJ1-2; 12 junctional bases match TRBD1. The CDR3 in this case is CASSAAGTGGEGYTF. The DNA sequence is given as TGCGCCAGCAGCGCCGCAGGGACAGGGGGCGAGGGCTACACCTTC.